These T cell receptor beta chains were read from a single sample in a study of blood T cell repertoires in COVID-19. TCRdb keeps only in-frame clones here, not all; method: immunoSEQ multiplex PCR. The profile shows some 59,000 clones, 80% to 90% of them singletons. The specimen was peripheral blood. These receptors were obtained from a man in his sixties with acute or convalescent COVID-19. The CDR3 runs from the conserved cysteine through the conserved F or W. Each record gives: clone size, V gene, J gene, D gene, CDR3 protein, CDR3 DNA. The D gene is left open where the match is weak. The size field is filled for only some rows; it gives once, few, many or a size class.

-,TRBV28,TRBJ2-7,-,CASRSGRRYEQYF,TGTGCCAGCAGGAGTGGAAGGAGATACGAGCAGTACTTC
-,TRBV9,TRBJ2-7,TRBD2,CASSPSGISPLSTYEQYF,TGTGCCAGCAGCCCTAGCGGAATTTCGCCCCTATCAACCTACGAGCAGTACTTC
once,TRBV11-3,TRBJ2-5,TRBD1,CASSAGGYQETQYF,TGTGCCAGCAGCGCAGGGGGATACCAAGAGACCCAGTACTTC
-,TRBV9,TRBJ2-5,TRBD2,CASSWEGRQETQYF,TGTGCCAGCAGCTGGGAGGGGCGGCAAGAGACCCAGTACTTC
-,TRBV19,TRBJ1-2,-,CASSIADIGRYGYTF,TGTGCCAGTAGTATTGCTGATATTGGGCGATATGGCTACACCTTC
-,TRBV27,TRBJ2-7,TRBD1,CASSFGGQGPYEQYF,TGTGCCAGCAGTTTTGGGGGACAGGGTCCTTACGAGCAGTACTTC
once,TRBV7-9,TRBJ1-2,TRBD1,CASSPLGGQGDVGYTF,TGTGCCAGCAGCCCATTGGGGGGACAGGGAGACGTAGGCTACACCTTC
-,TRBV10-2,TRBJ2-7,-,CASSPTESSYEQYF,TGCGCCAGCAGTCCGACAGAAAGCTCCTACGAGCAGTACTTC
-,TRBV5-1,TRBJ2-3,TRBD2,CASSRAGDTDTQYF,TGCGCCAGCAGTCGAGCGGGGGACACAGATACGCAGTATTTT
once,TRBV14,TRBJ2-2,-,CASSQDMQAPGELFF,TGTGCCAGCAGCCAAGATATGCAGGCACCAGGGGAGCTGTTTTTT
-,TRBV2,TRBJ2-2,TRBD2,CASSLAGGPSGELFF,TGTGCCAGCAGCCTAGCGGGGGGGCCATCCGGGGAGCTGTTTTTT
-,TRBV6-5,TRBJ1-1,TRBD1,CASSLGTGTEAFF,TGTGCCAGCAGCCTTGGGACAGGGACTGAAGCTTTCTTT
-,TRBV24-1,TRBJ1-1,TRBD1,CATSDRTGNTEAFF,TGTGCCACCAGTGACCGGACAGGGAACACTGAAGCTTTCTTT
-,TRBV7-9,TRBJ1-2,-,CASSPKTVNYGYTF,TGTGCCAGCAGCCCCAAGACAGTTAACTATGGCTACACCTTC
once,TRBV11-2,TRBJ1-1,TRBD1,CASSLDLGTGGAFF,TGTGCCAGCAGCTTAGATTTAGGGACAGGGGGTGCTTTCTTT
-,TRBV19,TRBJ1-4,-,CARGGEKLFF,TGTGCCAGGGGGGGTGAAAAACTGTTTTTT
-,TRBV11-3,TRBJ2-2,TRBD2,CASSLFGGAGTGELFF,TGTGCCAGCAGCTTGTTCGGGGGGGCCGGCACCGGGGAGCTGTTTTTT
-,TRBV18,TRBJ2-1,-,CASSPPRQDTTVLNNEQFF,TGTGCCAGCTCACCACCAAGGCAGGACACCACAGTACTTAACAATGAGCAGTTCTTC
-,TRBV9,TRBJ2-2,TRBD2,CASSVLAGGVGELFF,TGTGCCAGCAGCGTACTAGCGGGGGGCGTTGGGGAGCTGTTTTTT
-,TRBV24-1,TRBJ2-4,-,CATSDRLAKNIQYF,TGTGCCACCAGTGACCGGTTAGCCAAAAACATTCAGTACTTC
-,TRBV5-6,TRBJ1-6,TRBD1,CASSRDRFSNSPLHF,TGTGCCAGCAGCCGGGACAGGTTTTCTAATTCACCCCTCCACTTT
-,TRBV9,TRBJ2-1,-,CASSVVGGREQFF,TGTGCCAGCAGCGTAGTCGGGGGGCGAGAGCAGTTCTTC
-,TRBV6-4,TRBJ1-2,TRBD1,CASSWGTGNYGYTF,TGTGCCAGCAGCTGGGGGACAGGGAACTATGGCTACACCTTC
-,TRBV27,TRBJ2-7,-,CASSLVSRHHEQYF,TGTGCCAGCAGTTTAGTGTCGAGGCACCACGAGCAGTACTTC
-,TRBV27,TRBJ1-3,TRBD1,CASSPGTGGNTIYF,TGTGCCAGCAGTCCAGGGACAGGGGGAAACACCATATATTTT
-,TRBV18,TRBJ2-3,TRBD1,CASSPRTGGADTQYF,TGTGCCAGCTCACCTAGGACAGGGGGCGCAGATACGCAGTATTTT
-,TRBV2,TRBJ2-2,-,CAISSNTGELFF,TGTGCAATCTCGTCGAACACCGGGGAGCTGTTTTTT
-,TRBV19,TRBJ1-6,TRBD1,CASSRGQMNSYNSPLHF,TGTGCCAGTAGCCGGGGACAGATGAACTCCTATAATTCACCCCTCCACTTT
-,TRBV6-5,TRBJ2-5,TRBD1,CATRGTGRETQYF,TGTGCCACGAGAGGGACAGGACGTGAGACCCAGTACTTC
-,TRBV19,TRBJ1-1,TRBD1,CASSVQGSRTEAFF,TGTGCCAGTAGTGTACAGGGGTCGAGGACTGAAGCTTTCTTT
-,TRBV7-2,TRBJ1-1,TRBD1,CASSKSPDRGGVAFF,TGTGCCAGCAGCAAAAGCCCGGACAGGGGTGGGGTAGCTTTCTTT
-,TRBV7-2,TRBJ2-7,-,CASSSLASSYEQYF,TGTGCCAGCAGCTCCCTAGCGTCCTCCTACGAGCAGTACTTC
-,TRBV12-5,TRBJ1-5,TRBD1,CASGFGTGKGLSNQPQHF,TGTGCTAGTGGTTTTGGGACAGGCAAAGGTCTAAGCAATCAGCCCCAGCATTTT
-,TRBV19,TRBJ2-2,TRBD2,CASSIAGVTGELFF,TGTGCCAGTAGTATTGCGGGGGTCACCGGGGAGCTGTTTTTT
-,TRBV10-2,TRBJ1-5,-,CASRDSRNQPQHF,TGCGCCAGCAGGGACAGCCGTAATCAGCCCCAGCATTTT
-,TRBV10-3,TRBJ2-2,-,CAISETQNTGELFF,TGTGCCATCAGTGAGACACAGAACACCGGGGAGCTGTTTTTT
-,TRBV12-5,TRBJ1-6,-,CASGLVQATPKSSYNSPLHF,TGTGCTAGTGGTTTGGTCCAGGCCACCCCAAAAAGCTCCTATAATTCACCCCTCCACTTT
-,TRBV2,TRBJ1-1,-,CASSSEAYTEAFF,TGTGCCAGCAGTTCCGAGGCTTACACTGAAGCTTTCTTT
-,TRBV5-1,TRBJ1-1,-,CASSGRLAGVNTEAFF,TGCGCCAGCAGCGGGCGCTTAGCAGGGGTAAACACTGAAGCTTTCTTT
few,TRBV7-3,TRBJ1-1,-,CASSLLGESTEAFF,TGTGCCAGCAGCTTACTAGGGGAATCCACTGAAGCTTTCTTT
few,TRBV3-1/TRBV3-2,TRBJ1-4,-,CASSQGGPKLFF,TGTGCCAGCAGCCAAGGAGGCCCGAAACTGTTTTTT
-,TRBV6-5,TRBJ2-3,TRBD2,CASSWTSGGTDTQYF,TGTGCCAGCAGTTGGACTAGCGGAGGAACAGATACGCAGTATTTT
-,TRBV15,TRBJ1-1,-,CATSRDLRGAVNTEAFF,TGTGCCACCAGCAGAGATCTGCGGGGGGCCGTGAACACTGAAGCTTTCTTT
-,TRBV18,TRBJ2-1,TRBD2,CASSPGLAGNNEQFF,TGTGCCAGCTCACCCGGACTAGCGGGGAACAATGAGCAGTTCTTC
-,TRBV6-5,TRBJ1-1,TRBD1,CASRLLTGFGTEAFF,TGTGCCAGCAGACTATTGACAGGGTTCGGCACTGAAGCTTTCTTT
-,TRBV6-1,TRBJ1-5,-,CASSETGGPQPQHF,TGTGCCAGCAGTGAGACGGGGGGCCCTCAGCCCCAGCATTTT
-,TRBV5-1,TRBJ2-2,TRBD1,CASSLAPQGAGELFF,TGCGCCAGCAGCTTGGCTCCCCAGGGGGCCGGGGAGCTGTTTTTT
-,TRBV11-2,TRBJ2-7,-,CASRHVVDEQYF,TGTGCCAGCAGGCACGTAGTGGACGAGCAGTACTTC
-,TRBV19,TRBJ1-6,-,CASRSMLQGYNSPLHF,TGTGCCAGTAGATCGATGCTACAGGGTTATAATTCACCCCTCCACTTT
-,TRBV7-8,TRBJ2-3,-,CASSLSVDTQYF,TGTGCCAGCAGCTTATCGGTAGATACGCAGTATTTT
once,TRBV5-4,TRBJ2-1,-,CASSLATTGINEQFF,TGTGCCAGCAGTCTGGCTACTACGGGGATCAATGAGCAGTTCTTC
-,TRBV25-1,TRBJ2-6,TRBD1,CASGDSISGANVLTF,TGTGCCAGCGGGGACAGTATCTCTGGGGCCAACGTCCTGACTTTC